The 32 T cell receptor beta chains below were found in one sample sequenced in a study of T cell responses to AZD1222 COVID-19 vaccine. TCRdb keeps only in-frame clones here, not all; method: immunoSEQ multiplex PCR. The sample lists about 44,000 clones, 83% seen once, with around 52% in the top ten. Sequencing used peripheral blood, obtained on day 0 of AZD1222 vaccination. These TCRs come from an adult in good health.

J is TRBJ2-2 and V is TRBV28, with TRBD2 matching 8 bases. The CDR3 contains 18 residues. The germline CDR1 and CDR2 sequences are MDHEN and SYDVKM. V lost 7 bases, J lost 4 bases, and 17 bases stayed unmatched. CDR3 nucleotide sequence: TGTGCCAGCACCCAGGGCGGGAGGAGGGCCCGGGGCACCGGGGAGCTGTTTTTT. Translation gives CASTQGGRRARGTGELFF.

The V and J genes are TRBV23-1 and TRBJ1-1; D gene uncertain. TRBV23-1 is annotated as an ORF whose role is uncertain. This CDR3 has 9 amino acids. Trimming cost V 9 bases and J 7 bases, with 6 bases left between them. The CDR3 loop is CARQGEAFF. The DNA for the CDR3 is TGCGCCAGGCAAGGTGAAGCTTTCTTT.

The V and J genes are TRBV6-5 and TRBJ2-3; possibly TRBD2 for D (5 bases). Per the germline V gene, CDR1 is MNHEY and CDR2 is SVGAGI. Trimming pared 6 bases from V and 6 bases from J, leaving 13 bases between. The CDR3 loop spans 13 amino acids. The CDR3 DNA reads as TGTGCCAGCAGGTTTGGAGGCCCGGATACGCAGTATTTT. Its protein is CASRFGGPDTQYF.

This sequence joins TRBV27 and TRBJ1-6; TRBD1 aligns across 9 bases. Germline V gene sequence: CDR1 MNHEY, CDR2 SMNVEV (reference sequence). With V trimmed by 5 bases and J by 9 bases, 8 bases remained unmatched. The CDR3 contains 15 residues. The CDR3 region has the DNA TGTGCCAGCAGTCCGTCGACAGGGGGTGGTTCACCCCTCCACTTT. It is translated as CASSPSTGGGSPLHF.

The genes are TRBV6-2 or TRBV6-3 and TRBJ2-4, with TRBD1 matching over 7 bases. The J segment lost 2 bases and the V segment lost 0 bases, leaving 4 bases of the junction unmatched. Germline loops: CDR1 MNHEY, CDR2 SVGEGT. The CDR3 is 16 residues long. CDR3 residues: CASSYSDRVTKNIQYF. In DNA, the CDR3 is TGTGCCAGCAGTTACTCCGACAGGGTAACCAAAAACATTCAGTACTTC.

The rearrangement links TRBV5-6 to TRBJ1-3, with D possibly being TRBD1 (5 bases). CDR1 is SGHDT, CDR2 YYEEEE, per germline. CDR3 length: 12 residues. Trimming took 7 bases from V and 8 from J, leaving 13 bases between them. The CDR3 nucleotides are TGTGCCAGCGGGGGAGTTAGGGACACCATATATTTT. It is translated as CASGGVRDTIYF.

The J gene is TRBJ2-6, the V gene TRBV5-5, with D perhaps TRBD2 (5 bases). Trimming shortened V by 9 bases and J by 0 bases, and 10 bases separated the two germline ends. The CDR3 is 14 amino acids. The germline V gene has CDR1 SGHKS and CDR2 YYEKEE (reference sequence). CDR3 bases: TGTGCCACTGGGGAGCTCTCTGGGGCCAACGTCCTGACTTTC. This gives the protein CATGELSGANVLTF.

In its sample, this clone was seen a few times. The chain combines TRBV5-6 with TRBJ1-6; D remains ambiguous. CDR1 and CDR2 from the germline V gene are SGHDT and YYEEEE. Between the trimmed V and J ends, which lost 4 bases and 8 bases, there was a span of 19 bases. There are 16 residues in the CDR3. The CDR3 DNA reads TGTGCCAGCAGCCCTACGTTAGACCTGGAGGATTCACCCCTCCACTTT. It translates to CASSPTLDLEDSPLHF.

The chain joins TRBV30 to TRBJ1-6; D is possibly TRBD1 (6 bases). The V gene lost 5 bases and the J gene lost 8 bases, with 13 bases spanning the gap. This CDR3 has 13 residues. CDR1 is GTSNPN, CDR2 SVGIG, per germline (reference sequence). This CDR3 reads CAWRRTADSPLHF. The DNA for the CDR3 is TGTGCCTGGCGAAGGACAGCGGATTCACCCCTCCACTTT. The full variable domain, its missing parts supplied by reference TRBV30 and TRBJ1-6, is SQTIHQWPATLVQPVGSPLSLECTVEGTSNPNLYWYRQAAGRGLQLLFYSVGIGQISSEVPQNLSASRPQDRQFILSSKKLLLSDSGFYLCAWRRTADSPLHFGNGTRLTVT.

In nucleotides, the CDR3 is TGCGCCAGCAGCGAGGACAAGCTGAACACCGGGGAGCTGTTTTTT. Its translation: CASSEDKLNTGELFF. This rearrangement joins TRBV5-1 to TRBJ2-2, with D perhaps TRBD1 (5 bases). Trimming removed 4 bases from V and 1 base from J, with 11 bases in between. The CDR3 is 15 amino acids. Germline V CDR1 and CDR2: SGHRS, YFSETQ. Full variable domain (remainder filled in from reference TRBV5-1 and TRBJ2-2): KAGVTQTPRYLIKTRGQQVTLSCSPISGHRSVSWYQQTPGQGLQFLFEYFSETQRNKGNFPGRFSGRQFSNSRSEMNVSTLELGDSALYLCASSEDKLNTGELFFGEGSRLTVL.

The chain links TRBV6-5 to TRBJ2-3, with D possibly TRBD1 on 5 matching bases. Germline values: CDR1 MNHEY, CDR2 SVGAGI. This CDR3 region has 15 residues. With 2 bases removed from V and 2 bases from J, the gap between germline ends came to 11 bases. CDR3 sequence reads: CASSYGAAFTDTQYF. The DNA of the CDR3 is TGTGCCAGCAGTTACGGGGCGGCCTTCACAGATACGCAGTATTTT.

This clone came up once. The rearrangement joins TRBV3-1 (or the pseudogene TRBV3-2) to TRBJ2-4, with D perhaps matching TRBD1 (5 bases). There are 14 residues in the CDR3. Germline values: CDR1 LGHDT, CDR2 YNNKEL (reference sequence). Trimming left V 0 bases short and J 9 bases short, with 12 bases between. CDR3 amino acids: CASSQEGQGSIQYF. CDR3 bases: TGTGCCAGCAGCCAAGAGGGCCAGGGAAGCATTCAGTACTTC.

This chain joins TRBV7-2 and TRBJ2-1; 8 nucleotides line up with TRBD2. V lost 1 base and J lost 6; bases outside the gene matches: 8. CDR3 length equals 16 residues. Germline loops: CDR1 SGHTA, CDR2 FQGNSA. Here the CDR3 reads CASSLEVTLAVNEQFF. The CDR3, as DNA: TGTGCCAGCAGCTTAGAAGTGACACTAGCGGTCAATGAGCAGTTCTTC.

In DNA, the CDR3 is TGTGCCAGTACCGAACGGGGCGCAAGGACCGGGGAGCTGTTTTTT. Residues: CASTERGARTGELFF. V usage is TRBV19 and J usage is TRBJ2-2, with D perhaps given as TRBD1 or TRBD2 (5 bases each). Deletions cut 7 bases from V and 5 bases from J, with 17 bases between. This CDR3 contains 15 residues. Per germline, CDR1 LNHDA and CDR2 SQIVND (reference sequence).

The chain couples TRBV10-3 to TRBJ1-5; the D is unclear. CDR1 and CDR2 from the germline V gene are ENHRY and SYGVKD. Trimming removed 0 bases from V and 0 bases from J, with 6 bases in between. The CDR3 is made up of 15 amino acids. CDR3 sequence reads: CAISESGYSNQPQHF. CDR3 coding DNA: TGTGCCATCAGTGAGTCGGGGTATAGCAATCAGCCCCAGCATTTT.

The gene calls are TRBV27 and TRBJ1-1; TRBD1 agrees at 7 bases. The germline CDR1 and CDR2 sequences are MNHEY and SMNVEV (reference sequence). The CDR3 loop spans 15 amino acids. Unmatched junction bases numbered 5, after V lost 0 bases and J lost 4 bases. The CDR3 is CASSLSGGRSTEAFF. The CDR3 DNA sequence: TGTGCCAGCAGTTTATCAGGGGGCCGGAGCACTGAAGCTTTCTTT.

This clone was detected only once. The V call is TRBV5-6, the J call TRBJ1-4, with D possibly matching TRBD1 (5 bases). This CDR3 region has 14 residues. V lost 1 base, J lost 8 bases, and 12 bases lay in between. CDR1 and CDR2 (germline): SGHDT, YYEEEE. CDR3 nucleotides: TGTGCCAGCAGCTTGTCGGGGGATGGAGAAAAACTGTTTTTT. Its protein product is CASSLSGDGEKLFF.

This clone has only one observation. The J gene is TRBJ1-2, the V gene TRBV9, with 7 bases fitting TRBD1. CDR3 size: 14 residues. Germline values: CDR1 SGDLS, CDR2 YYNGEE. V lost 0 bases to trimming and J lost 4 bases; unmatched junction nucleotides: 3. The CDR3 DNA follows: TGTGCCAGCAGCGTAGAGGGACAGCTCTATGGCTACACCTTC. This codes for CASSVEGQLYGYTF.

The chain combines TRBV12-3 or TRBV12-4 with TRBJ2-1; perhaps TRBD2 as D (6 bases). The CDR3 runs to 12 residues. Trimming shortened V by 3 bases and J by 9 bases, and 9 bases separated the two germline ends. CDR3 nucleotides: TGTGCCAGCAGTTTTCTAGCGAGTGAGCAGTTCTTC. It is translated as CASSFLASEQFF.

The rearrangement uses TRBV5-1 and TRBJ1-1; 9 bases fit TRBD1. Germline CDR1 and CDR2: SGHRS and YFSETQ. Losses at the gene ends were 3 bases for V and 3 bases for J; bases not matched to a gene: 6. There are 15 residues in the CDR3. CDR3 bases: TGCGCCAGCAGCTGGGGGACAGGGTGGGACACTGAAGCTTTCTTT. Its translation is CASSWGTGWDTEAFF. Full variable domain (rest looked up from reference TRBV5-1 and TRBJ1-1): KAGVTQTPRYLIKTRGQQVTLSCSPISGHRSVSWYQQTPGQGLQFLFEYFSETQRNKGNFPGRFSGRQFSNSRSEMNVSTLELGDSALYLCASSWGTGWDTEAFFGQGTRLTVV.

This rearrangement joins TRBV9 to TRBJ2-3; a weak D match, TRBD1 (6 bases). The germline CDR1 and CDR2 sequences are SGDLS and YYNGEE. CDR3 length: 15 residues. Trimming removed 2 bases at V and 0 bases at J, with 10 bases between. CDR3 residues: CASSVRQASTDTQYF. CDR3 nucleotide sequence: TGTGCCAGCAGCGTTCGACAGGCGAGCACAGATACGCAGTATTTT.

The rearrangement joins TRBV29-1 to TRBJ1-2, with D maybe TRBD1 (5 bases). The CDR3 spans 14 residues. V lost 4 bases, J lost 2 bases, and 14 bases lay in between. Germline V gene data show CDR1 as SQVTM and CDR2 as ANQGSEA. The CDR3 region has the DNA TGCAGCGTTGGCCCGGGACGGAAAAACTATGGCTACACCTTC. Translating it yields CSVGPGRKNYGYTF.

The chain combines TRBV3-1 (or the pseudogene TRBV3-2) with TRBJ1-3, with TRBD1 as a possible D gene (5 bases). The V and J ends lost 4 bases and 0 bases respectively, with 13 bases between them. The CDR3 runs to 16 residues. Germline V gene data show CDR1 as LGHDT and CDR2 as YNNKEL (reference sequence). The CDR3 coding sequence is TGTGCCAGCAGCCCGGGGGACGCCCGCTCTGGAAACACCATATATTTT. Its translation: CASSPGDARSGNTIYF.

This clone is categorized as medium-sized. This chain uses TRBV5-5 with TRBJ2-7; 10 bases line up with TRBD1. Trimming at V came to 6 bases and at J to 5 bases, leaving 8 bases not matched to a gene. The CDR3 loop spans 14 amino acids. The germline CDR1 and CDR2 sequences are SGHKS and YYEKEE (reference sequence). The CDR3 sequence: CASKIGDRGHEQYF. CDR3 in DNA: TGTGCCAGCAAAATTGGGGACAGGGGCCACGAGCAGTACTTC.

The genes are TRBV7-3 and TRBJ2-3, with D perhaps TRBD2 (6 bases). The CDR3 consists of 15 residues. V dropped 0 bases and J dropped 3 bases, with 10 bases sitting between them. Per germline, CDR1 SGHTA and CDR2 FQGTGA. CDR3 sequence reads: CASSLTIGTTDTQYF. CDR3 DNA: TGTGCCAGCAGCTTAACTATCGGGACTACAGATACGCAGTATTTT.

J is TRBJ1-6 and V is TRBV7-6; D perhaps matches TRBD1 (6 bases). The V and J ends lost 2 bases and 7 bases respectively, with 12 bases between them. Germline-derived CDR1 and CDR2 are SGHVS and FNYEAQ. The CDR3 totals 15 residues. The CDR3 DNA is TGTGCCAGCAGCTTATCAGGACAGAAAAATTCACCCCTCCACTTT. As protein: CASSLSGQKNSPLHF.

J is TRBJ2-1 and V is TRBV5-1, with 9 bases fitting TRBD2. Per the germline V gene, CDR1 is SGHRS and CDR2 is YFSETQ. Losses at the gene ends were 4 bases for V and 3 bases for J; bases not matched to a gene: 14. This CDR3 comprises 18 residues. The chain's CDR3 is CASSPTLQNSGSYNEQFF. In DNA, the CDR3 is TGCGCCAGCAGCCCAACCTTACAGAATAGCGGGAGCTACAATGAGCAGTTCTTC. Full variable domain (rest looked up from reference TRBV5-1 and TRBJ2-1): KAGVTQTPRYLIKTRGQQVTLSCSPISGHRSVSWYQQTPGQGLQFLFEYFSETQRNKGNFPGRFSGRQFSNSRSEMNVSTLELGDSALYLCASSPTLQNSGSYNEQFFGPGTRLTVL.

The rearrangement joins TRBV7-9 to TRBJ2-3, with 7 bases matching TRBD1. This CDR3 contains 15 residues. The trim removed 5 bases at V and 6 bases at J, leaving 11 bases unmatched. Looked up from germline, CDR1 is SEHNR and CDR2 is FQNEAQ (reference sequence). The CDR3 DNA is TGTGCCAGCAGCCTCCAGGGGGAGAGTGGGGATACGCAGTATTTT. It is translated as CASSLQGESGDTQYF.

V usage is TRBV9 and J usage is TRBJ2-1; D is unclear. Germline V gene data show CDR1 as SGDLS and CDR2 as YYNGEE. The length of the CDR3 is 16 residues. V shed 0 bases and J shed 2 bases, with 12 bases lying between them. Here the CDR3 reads CASSVEDRRPYNEQFF. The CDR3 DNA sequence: TGTGCCAGCAGCGTAGAGGACCGGCGGCCCTACAATGAGCAGTTCTTC.

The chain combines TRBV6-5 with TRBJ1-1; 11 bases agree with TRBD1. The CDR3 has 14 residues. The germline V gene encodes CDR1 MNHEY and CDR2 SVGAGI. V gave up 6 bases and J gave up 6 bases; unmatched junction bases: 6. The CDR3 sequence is CASSFKGQGAEAFF. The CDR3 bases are TGTGCCAGCAGCTTTAAGGGACAGGGGGCTGAAGCTTTCTTT.

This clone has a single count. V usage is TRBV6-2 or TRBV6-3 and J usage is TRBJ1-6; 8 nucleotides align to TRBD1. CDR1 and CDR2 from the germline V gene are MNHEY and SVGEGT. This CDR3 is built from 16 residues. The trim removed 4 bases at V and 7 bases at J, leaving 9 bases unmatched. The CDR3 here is CASSLKDRGLNSPLHF. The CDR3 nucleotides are TGTGCCAGCAGTTTAAAAGACAGGGGTCTGAATTCACCCCTCCACTTT.

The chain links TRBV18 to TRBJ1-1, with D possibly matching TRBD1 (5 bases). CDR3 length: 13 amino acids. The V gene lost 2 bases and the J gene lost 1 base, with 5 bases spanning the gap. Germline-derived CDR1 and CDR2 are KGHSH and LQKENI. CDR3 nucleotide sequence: TGTGCCAGCTCACCAGGGGGGAACACTGAAGCTTTCTTT. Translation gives CASSPGGNTEAFF.